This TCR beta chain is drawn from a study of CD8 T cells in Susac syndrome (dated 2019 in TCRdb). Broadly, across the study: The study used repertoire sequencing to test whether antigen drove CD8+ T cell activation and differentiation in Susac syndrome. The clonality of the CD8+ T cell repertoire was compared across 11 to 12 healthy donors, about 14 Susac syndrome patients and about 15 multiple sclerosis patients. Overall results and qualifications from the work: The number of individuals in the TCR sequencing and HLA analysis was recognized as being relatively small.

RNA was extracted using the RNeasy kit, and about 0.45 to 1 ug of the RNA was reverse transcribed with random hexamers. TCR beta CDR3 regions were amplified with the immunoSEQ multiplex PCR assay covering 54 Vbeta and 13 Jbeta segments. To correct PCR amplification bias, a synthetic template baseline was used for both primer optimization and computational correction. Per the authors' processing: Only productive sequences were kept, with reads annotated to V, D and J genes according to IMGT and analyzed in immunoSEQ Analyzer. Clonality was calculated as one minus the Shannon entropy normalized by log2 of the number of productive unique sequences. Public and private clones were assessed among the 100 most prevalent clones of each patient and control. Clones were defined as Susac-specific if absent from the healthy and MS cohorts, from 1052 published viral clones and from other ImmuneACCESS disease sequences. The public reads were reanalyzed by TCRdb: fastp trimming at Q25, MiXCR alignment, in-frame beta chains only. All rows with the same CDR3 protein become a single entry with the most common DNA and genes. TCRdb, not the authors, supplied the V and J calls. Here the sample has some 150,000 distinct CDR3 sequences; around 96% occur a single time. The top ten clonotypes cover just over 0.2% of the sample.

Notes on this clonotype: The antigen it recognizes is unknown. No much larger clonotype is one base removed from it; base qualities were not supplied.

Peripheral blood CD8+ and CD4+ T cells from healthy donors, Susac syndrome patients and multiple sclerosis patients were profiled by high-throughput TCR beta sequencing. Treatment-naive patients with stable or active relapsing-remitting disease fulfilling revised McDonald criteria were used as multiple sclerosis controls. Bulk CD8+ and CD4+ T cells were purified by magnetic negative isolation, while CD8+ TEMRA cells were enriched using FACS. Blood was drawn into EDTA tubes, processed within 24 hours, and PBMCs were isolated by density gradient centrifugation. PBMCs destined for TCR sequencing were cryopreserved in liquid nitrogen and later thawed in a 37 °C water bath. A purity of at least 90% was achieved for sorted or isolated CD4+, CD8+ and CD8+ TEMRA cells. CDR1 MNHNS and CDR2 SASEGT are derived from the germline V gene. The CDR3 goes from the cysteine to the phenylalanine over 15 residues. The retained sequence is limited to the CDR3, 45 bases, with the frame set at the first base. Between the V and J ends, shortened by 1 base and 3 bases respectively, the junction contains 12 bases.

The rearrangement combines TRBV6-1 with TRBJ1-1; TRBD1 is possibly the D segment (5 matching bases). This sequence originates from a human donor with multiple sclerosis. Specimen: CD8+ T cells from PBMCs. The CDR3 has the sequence CASSEVKGFDTEAFF. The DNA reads TGTGCCAGCAGTGAAGTAAAGGGGTTTGACACTGAAGCTTTCTTT.